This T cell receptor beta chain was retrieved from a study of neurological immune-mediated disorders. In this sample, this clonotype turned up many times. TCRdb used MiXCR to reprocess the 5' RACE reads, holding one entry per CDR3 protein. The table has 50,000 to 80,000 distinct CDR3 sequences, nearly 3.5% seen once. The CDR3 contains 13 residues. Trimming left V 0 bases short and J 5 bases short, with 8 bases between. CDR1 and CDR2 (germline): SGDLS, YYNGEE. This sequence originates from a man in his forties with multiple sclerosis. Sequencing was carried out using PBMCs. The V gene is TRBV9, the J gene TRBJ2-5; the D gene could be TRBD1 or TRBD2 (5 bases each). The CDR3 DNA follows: TGTGCCAGCAGCGTAGGGTGGGGGGAGACCCAGTACTTC. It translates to CASSVGWGETQYF.